Included here is one T cell receptor beta chain sequence, with context. Antigen: not known. This sample is part of a study of T cells after yellow fever vaccination. General study findings and limits: Clonotypes shared by both compartments, CD4 and CD8, made up a small share. Contaminants from the bulk population, in the form of abundant clonotypes, could be found in FACS-sorted repertoires.

The V gene lost 0 bases and the J gene lost 5 bases, with 4 bases spanning the gap. Germline V lookup: CDR1 DFQATT, CDR2 SNEGSKA (reference sequence). The CDR3 has 11 residues. TCRdb redid the calling of the 5' RACE reads with MiXCR, one entry per CDR3 protein. The repertoire consists of just under 600,000 distinct CDR3 sequences, with less than 15% occurring once and the leading ten covering around an eighth. The receptor's source is a man aged 30 to 45 who received the YFV17D yellow fever vaccine. The chain recombines TRBV20-1 with TRBJ2-5; D is unclear. The source material was PBMCs, sampled on the day of the yellow fever booster vaccination. CDR3 coding DNA: TGCAGTGCTAGAGATATGGAGACCCAGTACTTC. Protein product: CSARDMETQYF.